These 20 T cell receptor beta chains were all obtained from the same sample, sequenced in a study of cytomegalovirus exposure and HLA in healthy donors. PCR involved 60 Vbeta and 13 Jbeta primers. Using immunoSEQ multiplex PCR, the repertoire was profiled, and TCRdb retains in-frame clones only, with some absent. The sample carries hundreds of thousands of clones, approximately 80% recorded once. Sequencing was carried out using PBMCs. Receptors were obtained from a boy aged 2 to 10 in good health and CMV-seronegative.

The V call is TRBV7-8, the J call TRBJ1-4, with TRBD1 as a possible D gene (5 bases). V lost 4 bases and J lost 8, with 20 bases in between. The CDR3 has 16 amino acids. Per germline, CDR1 SGHVS and CDR2 FQNEAQ. The CDR3 sequence: CASSSLLQGTSEKLFF. CDR3 in DNA: TGTGCCAGCAGCTCCCTACTTCAGGGTACTAGCGAAAAACTGTTTTTT.

The gene calls are TRBV6-1 and TRBJ2-1; 10 nucleotides line up with TRBD1. The CDR3 consists of 16 residues. V lost 4 bases and J lost 1; bases outside the gene matches: 4. The V gene's germline CDR1 is MNHNS and CDR2 SASEGT. The CDR3, as DNA: TGTGCCAGCAGTGTGTCGGACAGGGGGTCCTACAATGAGCAGTTCTTC. It specifies CASSVSDRGSYNEQFF.

As for this clone: This sample includes further DNA sequences coding for the same CDR3. This chain connects TRBV6-1 to TRBJ1-2, with D hard to call. Trimming took off 3 bases at V and 2 bases at J, with 4 bases between the two ends. Germline CDR1 is MNHNS and CDR2 is SASEGT. This CDR3 has 12 amino acids. The CDR3 sequence: CASSDRNYGYTF. CDR3 nucleotide sequence: TGTGCCAGCAGTGACAGAAACTATGGCTACACCTTC.

This clone was observed a handful of times. The chain links TRBV6-4 to TRBJ2-3, with TRBD2 matching 11 bases. The CDR3 runs to 15 residues. V was clipped by 2 bases and J by 3 bases; unmatched bases: 1. Germline V gene data show CDR1 as MRHNA and CDR2 as SNTAGT. The CDR3 protein is CASSDGTSGTDTQYF. CDR3 DNA: TGTGCCAGCAGTGACGGGACTAGCGGAACAGATACGCAGTATTTT.

V usage is TRBV19 and J usage is TRBJ1-5; no clear D gene. This CDR3 comprises 15 residues. V dropped 1 base and J dropped 7 bases, with 14 bases sitting between them. The V gene's germline CDR1 is LNHDA and CDR2 SQIVND (reference sequence). CDR3 sequence: CASSIVSGSNQPQHF. The CDR3 nucleotides read TGTGCCAGTAGTATAGTTTCAGGATCTAACCAGCCCCAGCATTTT.

The rearrangement links TRBV18 to TRBJ1-1; 7 bases line up with TRBD1. The CDR3 extends over 17 amino acids. V lost 2 bases, J lost 0 bases, and 9 bases stayed unmatched. Germline lookup yields CDR1 KGHSH and CDR2 LQKENI. CDR3 in DNA: TGTGCCAGCTCACCAGGACAGGTGTACAGAATGAACACTGAAGCTTTCTTT. As protein: CASSPGQVYRMNTEAFF.

This clone was seen more than once but under ten times. The chain carries TRBV6-6 and TRBJ2-3, with D unresolved. Between the trimmed V and J ends, which lost 6 bases and 2 bases, there was a span of 6 bases. The CDR3 is made up of 12 amino acids. Germline CDR1 MNHNY, CDR2 SVGAGI (reference sequence). For the CDR3, the DNA is TGTGCCAGCAGCCCTTACACAGATACGCAGTATTTT. Protein product: CASSPYTDTQYF.

V gene TRBV7-2 combines with J gene TRBJ2-5, with TRBD2 matching 10 bases. The germline CDR1 and CDR2 sequences are SGHTA and FQGNSA. The CDR3 is 15 amino acids. J lost 3 bases, V lost 6 bases, and 7 bases had no gene match. The CDR3 region has the DNA TGTGCCAGCAGTCTATATGGACTAGCGGAAGAGACCCAGTACTTC. Amino acid sequence: CASSLYGLAEETQYF.

There are a few counts of this clone. This rearrangement joins TRBV4-1 to TRBJ1-1, with a possible D match to TRBD1 (6 bases). The CDR3 runs 17 residues. V shed 2 bases and J shed 6 bases, with 22 bases lying between them. Germline-derived CDR1 and CDR2 are MGHRA and YSYEKL. CDR3 amino acids: CASSQISGTPDHPEAFF. CDR3 DNA: TGCGCCAGCAGCCAAATTTCCGGGACACCCGATCACCCTGAAGCTTTCTTT.

V is TRBV5-8 and J is TRBJ1-3; 8 bases fit TRBD1. The CDR3 spans 16 residues. Germline trimming cut 3 bases from V and 0 bases from J; bases unmatched to any gene: 5. The germline V gene encodes CDR1 SGHTS and CDR2 YDEGEE. Here the CDR3 reads CASSSFTGGSGNTIYF. The CDR3 DNA follows: TGTGCCAGCAGCTCATTCACAGGGGGCTCTGGAAACACCATATATTTT.

The chain recombines TRBV27 with TRBJ2-1; TRBD1 agrees at 8 bases. The CDR3 length is 15 residues. V gave up 4 bases and J gave up 4 bases; unmatched junction bases: 6. Germline V lookup: CDR1 MNHEY, CDR2 SMNVEV (reference sequence). Written as DNA, the CDR3 is TGTGCCAGCAGTTCCACAGGGGGGTCGTACAATGAGCAGTTCTTC. It specifies CASSSTGGSYNEQFF.

The J gene is TRBJ1-1, the V gene TRBV7-9, with TRBD1 identical over 7 bases. CDR3 length: 16 amino acids. Germline CDR1 is SEHNR and CDR2 is FQNEAQ (reference sequence). The ends lost 5 bases at V and 2 bases at J; junction bases unmatched: 11. CDR3 amino acids: CASSHHSGTVNTEAFF. The CDR3 region has the DNA TGTGCCAGCAGCCACCATTCCGGGACAGTAAACACTGAAGCTTTCTTT. Together with reference TRBV7-9 and TRBJ1-1, the CDR3 gives the full variable domain: DTGVSQNPRHKITKRGQNVTFRCDPISEHNRLYWYRQTLGQGPEFLTYFQNEAQLEKSRLLSDRFSAERPKGSFSTLEIQRTEQGDSAMYLCASSHHSGTVNTEAFFGQGTRLTVV.

This chain uses TRBV9 with TRBJ2-7, with 8 bases matching TRBD2. The V and J ends lost 3 bases and 3 bases, in that order; junction bases with no gene match: 2. The CDR3 contains 13 residues. In germline, CDR1 is SGDLS, CDR2 YYNGEE. The CDR3 bases are TGTGCCAGCAGCGGCGGGACTAGCTACGAGCAGTACTTC. Its protein is CASSGGTSYEQYF.

This chain joins TRBV11-2 and TRBJ2-1; maybe TRBD2 (5 bases). V lost 0 bases and J lost 15, with 15 bases in between. Germline CDR1 and CDR2: SGHAT and FQNNGV. There are 13 residues in the CDR3. CDR3 nucleotide sequence: TGTGCCAGCAGCTTAGATCAGAATGGACTGGGGTTCTTC. It translates to CASSLDQNGLGFF. Based on the CDR3 plus reference TRBV11-2 and TRBJ2-1, the full variable domain is EAGVAQSPRYKIIEKRQSVAFWCNPISGHATLYWYQQILGQGPKLLIQFQNNGVVDDSQLPKDRFSAERLKGVDSTLKIQPAKLEDSAVYLCASSLDQNGLGFFGPGTRLTVL.

This chain links TRBV29-1 with TRBJ1-1; D is undetermined. Germline values: CDR1 SQVTM, CDR2 ANQGSEA. The V gene lost 7 bases and the J gene lost 0 bases, with 9 bases spanning the gap. The CDR3 totals 12 residues. The CDR3 nucleotides are TGCAGCGCCCGGGGTATGAACACTGAAGCTTTCTTT. Its protein product is CSARGMNTEAFF.

Worth noting for this clone: The sample carries other DNA sequences with the same CDR3. The chain uses TRBV13 and TRBJ2-7; D is unclear. Germline CDR1 and CDR2: PRHDT and FYEKMQ (reference sequence). This CDR3 has 13 residues. Trimming removed 0 bases from V and 1 base from J, with 4 bases in between. The CDR3 protein is CASSLGRSYEQYF. For the CDR3, the DNA is TGTGCCAGCAGCTTAGGCCGGTCCTACGAGCAGTACTTC.

The V call is TRBV5-1, the J call TRBJ1-4; 9 nucleotides agree with TRBD1. This CDR3 is built from 13 residues. J gave up 8 bases and V 7 bases, and 6 bases lay outside the gene matches. Germline V gene data show CDR1 as SGHRS and CDR2 as YFSETQ. CDR3: CASGRDRDEKLFF. In nucleotides, the CDR3 is TGCGCCAGCGGCCGGGACAGGGACGAAAAACTGTTTTTT.

In its sample, this clone was seen a few times. V usage is TRBV5-6 and J usage is TRBJ2-7; the D is unclear. Trimming removed 2 bases at V and 0 bases at J, with 9 bases between. This CDR3 is built from 14 residues. CDR1 SGHDT and CDR2 YYEEEE come from the germline V gene. DNA for the CDR3: TGTGCCAGCAGCTTCTCCCCCAGCTCCTACGAGCAGTACTTC. It yields the protein CASSFSPSSYEQYF.

The chain couples TRBV28 to TRBJ2-5; TRBD1 is a possible D gene (5 bases). The assigned J gene may be wrong: the sequence end matches TRBJ2-7 better. Germline V gene sequence: CDR1 MDHEN, CDR2 SYDVKM. This CDR3 has 12 residues. CDR3 in DNA: TGTGCCAGCAGGGTTCAGGGCTACGAGCAGTACTTC. Encoded protein: CASRVQGYEQYF.

The CDR3 nucleotides read TGCGCCAGCAGCCAAGACCCGGGACAGGGGGCCTACGAGCAGTACTTC. Translating it yields CASSQDPGQGAYEQYF. This chain links TRBV4-1 with TRBJ2-7; 11 nucleotides match TRBD1. In germline, CDR1 is MGHRA, CDR2 YSYEKL. Trimming removed 0 bases from V and 2 bases from J; junction bases left unmatched: 3. This CDR3 is 16 amino acids long.